This T cell receptor (beta chain) was captured by sequencing in a study of graft-versus-host responses after intestinal transplantation. The CDR3 loop spans 18 amino acids. In germline, CDR1 is SEHNR, CDR2 FQNEAQ (reference sequence). Between the trimmed V and J ends, which lost 1 base and 7 bases, there was a span of 22 bases. Findings and caveats of the study: The authors found GvH clones in recipient marrow, some appearing first in ileum or blood.

A note on this clone: Antigen unknown.

TCRdb keeps only in-frame clones here, not all; method: immunoSEQ multiplex PCR. This sample yields more than 50,000 clones, of which about 89% are seen a single time; 5% to 6.5% belongs to the top ten. Sequencing used PBMCs, obtained 650 to 690 days after intestinal transplant. The sequence derives from a human patient who received an intestinal transplant, so some T cells may come from the graft donor. The chain joins TRBV7-9 to TRBJ2-2; D is possibly TRBD2 (5 bases). CDR3 in DNA: TGTGCCAGCAGCTTAGTAGGGCCCTTTTTTCTAGCCGGCGGGGAGCTGTTTTTT. This encodes CASSLVGPFFLAGGELFF. The full variable domain, rest sourced from reference TRBV7-9 and TRBJ2-2, is DTGVSQNPRHKITKRGQNVTFRCDPISEHNRLYWYRQTLGQGPEFLTYFQNEAQLEKSRLLSDRFSAERPKGSFSTLEIQRTEQGDSAMYLCASSLVGPFFLAGGELFFGEGSRLTVL.